This TCR beta chain is from a study of radiation and T cells in renal cell carcinoma. Study at large: Nephrectomy followed 15 Gy stereotactic body radiation by 4 weeks. Study-wide results and caveats: From baseline, blood top tumor clonotypes peaked at 2 weeks post-radiation. Pretreatment tumor biopsies were lacking, so baseline clonotypes are unknown.

Time point defined: blood 2 weeks post-SBRT. Treatment defined: 15 Gy SBRT to primary tumor, nephrectomy 4 weeks later. Serial blood draws occurred at baseline and 2 and 4 weeks post-SBRT. Germline CDR1 SEHNR, CDR2 FQNEAQ (reference sequence). This CDR3 is 14 amino acids long. V was pared by 5 bases and J by 0 bases, with 11 bases between. Clones were sequenced by immunoSEQ multiplex PCR, and TCRdb holds only the in-frame ones, with some missing. The data show 100,000 to 150,000 clones, with roughly 91% seen just once and almost 6% held by the top ten. About this clone: No antigen is known for it.

The source of this sequence is a woman aged 70-85 years with renal cell carcinoma. The chain uses TRBV7-9 and TRBJ2-7; no definite D call. The starting material was blood, obtained from a patient whose treatment included radiotherapy and nephrectomy. CDR3 residues: CASSRAASSYEQYF. The DNA of the CDR3 is TGTGCCAGCAGCCGTGCAGCTAGCTCCTACGAGCAGTACTTC.